Each of the 13 T cell receptor beta chains below was sequenced from the same sample in a study of CXCR3-negative and CXCR3-positive naive CD8 T cells. UMI-labeled 5' RACE TRB cDNA libraries were prepared from the cells. TCRdb reprocessed the 5' RACE reads and reports one entry per CDR3 protein, with no DNA. The sample table sets out about 130,000 distinct CDR3 sequences. The sample taken for sequencing was naive CXCR3- CD8+ T cells from blood. Subset here: CD45RO-CCR7+CD27+CD95- naive CD8+ T cells lacking CXCR3 (TNR3-). These receptor sequences come from a human donor in good health. Some clones in this sample may be carry-over from other donors' samples.

The V call is TRBV7-9, the J call TRBJ1-2. The CDR3 has 14 residues. The germline V gene encodes CDR1 SEHNR and CDR2 FQNEAQ (reference sequence). CDR3 sequence: CASSFDSLGDGYTF.

This chain connects TRBV28 to TRBJ2-7; TCRdb's D gene call, TRBD1, goes unchecked for lack of DNA. The germline CDR1 and CDR2 sequences are MDHEN and SYDVKM. The CDR3 contains 14 residues. The CDR3 loop is CASDPGTGNHEQYF.

The chain recombines TRBV19 with TRBJ2-1; lacking DNA, the TRBD2 call made by TCRdb goes unchecked. Germline loops: CDR1 LNHDA, CDR2 SQIVND (reference sequence). The CDR3 covers 15 residues. The chain's CDR3 is CASSILADFYNEQFF.

The rearrangement uses TRBV29-1 and TRBJ1-5; the D gene TCRdb calls, TRBD1, cannot be checked with no DNA. CDR1 is SQVTM, CDR2 ANQGSEA, per germline. The CDR3 is made up of 14 amino acids. CDR3 sequence: CSVGTGSSNQPQHF.

The chain is built from TRBV7-2 and TRBJ2-5; as DNA is missing, the TRBD1 call by TCRdb cannot be tested. The CDR3 loop spans 15 amino acids. The germline gives CDR1 SGHTA, CDR2 FQGNSA. CDR3 residues: CASSLEALAQETQYF.

This rearrangement joins TRBV7-9 to TRBJ2-5; TCRdb names TRBD1, which stays unverified in the absence of DNA. CDR3 length equals 15 residues. CDR1 is SEHNR, CDR2 FQNEAQ, per germline (reference sequence). CDR3 region: CASSFLGAGSETQYF.

The chain couples TRBV28 to TRBJ2-7; absent DNA, TCRdb's TRBD2 call cannot be checked. This CDR3 is 14 amino acids long. Germline lookup yields CDR1 MDHEN and CDR2 SYDVKM. CDR3 sequence: CASVKRFLSYEQYF.

CDR3 sequence reads: CASSSDPGQGQDTQYF. The chain uses TRBV7-8 and TRBJ2-3; TCRdb selects TRBD1, and the lack of DNA leaves this call unchecked. CDR1 SGHVS and CDR2 FQNEAQ come from the germline V gene. This CDR3 comprises 16 residues. The variable domain in full, completed from reference TRBV7-8 and TRBJ2-3, reads GAGVSQSPRYKVAKRGQDVALRCDPISGHVSLFWYQQALGQGPEFLTYFQNEAQLDKSGLPSDRFFAERPEGSVSTLKIQRTQQEDSAVYLCASSSDPGQGQDTQYFGPGTRLTVL.

The V and J genes are TRBV29-1 and TRBJ2-1; TCRdb proposes TRBD2, but this gene call is untestable without DNA. The CDR3 is 19 residues long. Germline-derived CDR1 and CDR2 are SQVTM and ANQGSEA. The CDR3 is CSELPGLAGGGGSYNEQFF.

J is TRBJ2-3 and V is TRBV10-3; there is no DNA to check the TCRdb D call of TRBD1. This CDR3 is built from 13 residues. The germline CDR1 and CDR2 sequences are ENHRY and SYGVKD. This CDR3 is CAISTRGTDTQYF.

The chain links TRBV10-3 to TRBJ1-1; the D call from TCRdb, TRBD1, cannot be confirmed without DNA. The germline V gene encodes CDR1 ENHRY and CDR2 SYGVKD. The length of the CDR3 is 14 residues. The CDR3 loop reads CAISAGDSNTEAFF.

This sequence joins TRBV25-1 and TRBJ2-3; as DNA is missing, the TRBD2 call by TCRdb cannot be tested. Per germline, CDR1 MGHDK and CDR2 SYGVNS. The CDR3 runs to 21 residues. The CDR3 loop is CASSVLHTYSGLAGVTDTQYF.

The chain recombines TRBV27 with TRBJ1-1. The CDR3 totals 16 residues. CDR1 MNHEY and CDR2 SMNVEV come from the germline V gene (reference sequence). The CDR3 is CASSLGGPALNTEAFF.